The 29 T cell receptor beta chains given below trace back to one sample, sequenced in a study of cytomegalovirus exposure and HLA in healthy donors. Primers: 60 Vbeta forward and 13 Jbeta reverse. Profiled with immunoSEQ multiplex PCR; TCRdb holds only in-frame clones, not every one. This sample yields tens of thousands of clones, of which more than 75% are seen a single time; 1.9% belongs to the top ten. Sequencing was carried out using PBMCs. The origin of the receptors is a man aged 18-30 years in good health and CMV-seronegative.

This chain links TRBV6-5 with TRBJ1-5; possible D gene TRBD1, 6 bases. Trimming took 8 bases from V and 3 from J, leaving 14 bases between them. Germline lookup yields CDR1 MNHEY and CDR2 SVGAGI. This CDR3 comprises 14 residues. The CDR3 loop reads CASGDTSYNQPQHF. CDR3 bases: TGTGCCAGCGGGGACACCAGCTACAATCAGCCCCAGCATTTT.

The rearrangement links TRBV4-3 to TRBJ2-1; the match to TRBD2 covers 15 bases. The CDR3 loop spans 19 amino acids. V gave up 3 bases and J gave up 6 bases; unmatched junction bases: 12. Germline CDR1 and CDR2: LGHNA and YSLEER. The DNA of the CDR3 is TGCGCCAGCAGCCATGCGGTGATAGGACTAGCGGGGGGGAGCAATGAGCAGTTCTTC. As protein: CASSHAVIGLAGGSNEQFF.

V is TRBV7-3 and J is TRBJ2-3; TRBD1 aligns across 8 bases. The germline V gene encodes CDR1 SGHTA and CDR2 FQGTGA. Trimming took 0 bases from V and 0 from J; bases not matched to a gene: 8. This CDR3 contains 18 residues. The CDR3 spells CASSLTRAGGLSTDTQYF. The DNA of the CDR3 is TGTGCCAGCAGCTTAACACGGGCAGGGGGCCTTAGCACAGATACGCAGTATTTT.

This clone came up a few times. The chain combines TRBV27 with TRBJ2-2, with 9 bases lining up with TRBD1. Germline V lookup: CDR1 MNHEY, CDR2 SMNVEV (reference sequence). Germline trimming cut 1 base from V and 5 bases from J; bases unmatched to any gene: 8. The CDR3 sequence is 17 residues long. CDR3 region: CASSLLADRGVTGELFF. CDR3 in DNA: TGTGCCAGCAGTTTATTAGCGGACAGGGGTGTTACCGGGGAGCTGTTTTTT.

On this clone itself: Relative to the germline gene, one junction end is altered; a read error may explain this. V usage is TRBV7-2 and J usage is TRBJ2-7; 10 bases line up with TRBD2. Per the germline V gene, CDR1 is SGHTA and CDR2 is FQGNSA. The CDR3 is 15 amino acids. The CDR3 nucleotides are TGTGCCAGCAGCTTCCCTCTAGCGGGGGCCCGCGCCCCCTTGTTC. This codes for CASSFPLAGARAPLF.

This sequence joins TRBV7-9 and TRBJ2-2, with TRBD2 matching over 13 bases. This CDR3 spans 15 amino acids. CDR1 is SEHNR, CDR2 FQNEAQ, per germline (reference sequence). Germline trimming cut 5 bases from V and 7 bases from J; bases unmatched to any gene: 4. In nucleotides, the CDR3 is TGTGCCAGCAGCGAACTAGCGGGAGGGATCGGGGAGCTGTTTTTT. This sequence encodes CASSELAGGIGELFF.

This chain connects TRBV2 to TRBJ2-3; possibly TRBD1 for D (6 bases). The CDR3 sequence is 16 residues long. In germline, CDR1 is SNHLY, CDR2 FYNNEI. V was trimmed by 3 bases and J by 2 bases, leaving 15 bases between them. The CDR3 loop is CASSDALTGPTDTQYF. CDR3 nucleotide sequence: TGTGCCAGCAGTGACGCGTTGACAGGTCCCACAGATACGCAGTATTTT.

Notes on this clone: The junction departs from germline at one end; a sequencing error may be responsible. The chain couples TRBV4-3 to TRBJ2-6, with 10 bases that match TRBD1. Germline lookup yields CDR1 LGHNA and CDR2 YSLEER. There are 17 residues in the CDR3. CDR3 amino acids: CVSSPGQGTSGANVLAF. CDR3 nucleotide sequence: TGCGTCAGCAGCCCGGGACAGGGGACTTCTGGGGCCAACGTCCTGGCTTTC.

The rearrangement uses TRBV7-9 and TRBJ2-1; TRBD1 matches 8 bases. V shed 2 bases, J shed 8 bases, and the junction held 20 bases outside the gene matches. The CDR3 consists of 19 residues. Germline CDR1 SEHNR, CDR2 FQNEAQ (reference sequence). In nucleotides, the CDR3 is TGTGCCAGCAGCTTAATTTCGATTTTTGGGTCAGGGGGCCGGGATGAGCAGTTCTTC. Translated: CASSLISIFGSGGRDEQFF.

The V and J genes are TRBV6-6 and TRBJ2-5, with D hard to call. The CDR3 loop spans 14 amino acids. The ends were cut back, 0 bases at V and 3 bases at J, with 8 bases in the middle. Germline CDR1 is MNHNY and CDR2 is SVGAGI (reference sequence). CDR3 region: CASSYSDIEETQYF. CDR3 in DNA: TGTGCCAGCAGTTACTCCGACATCGAAGAGACCCAGTACTTC.

The V gene is TRBV5-1, the J gene TRBJ2-3; 14 nucleotides agree with TRBD2. This CDR3 spans 15 amino acids. CDR1 is SGHRS, CDR2 YFSETQ, per germline. Trimming removed 5 bases from V and 14 bases from J; junction bases left unmatched: 13. In DNA form, the CDR3 reads TGCGCCAGCAGTTTTCAGGGACTAGCGGGGGCCCATGGGTATTTT. Protein product: CASSFQGLAGAHGYF. Supplemented by reference TRBV5-1 and TRBJ2-3, the full variable domain reads KAGVTQTPRYLIKTRGQQVTLSCSPISGHRSVSWYQQTPGQGLQFLFEYFSETQRNKGNFPGRFSGRQFSNSRSEMNVSTLELGDSALYLCASSFQGLAGAHGYFGPGTRLTVL.

In DNA, the CDR3 is TGTGCCAGCAGACTAAATGAAAAACTGTTTTTT. Translation gives CASRLNEKLFF. The chain couples TRBV2 to TRBJ1-4; D call uncertain. Germline CDR1 and CDR2: SNHLY and FYNNEI. The CDR3 is 11 amino acids. The ends were cut back, 6 bases at V and 5 bases at J, with 4 bases in the middle.

V and J are TRBV28 and TRBJ1-6, with D possibly matching TRBD1 (5 bases). Germline V gives CDR1 MDHEN, CDR2 SYDVKM. The CDR3 runs to 20 residues. V was shortened by 2 bases and J by 3 bases, with 23 bases between the two germline ends. The CDR3 DNA follows: TGTGCCAGCAGTTTAGGTGGCGGGACGTACCACAATATCTATAATTCACCCCTCCACTTT. It is translated as CASSLGGGTYHNIYNSPLHF.

This chain links TRBV28 with TRBJ1-3; 9 bases are a match to TRBD1. Trimming at V came to 5 bases and at J to 2 bases, leaving 4 bases not matched to a gene. The CDR3 is 15 residues long. Germline V gives CDR1 MDHEN, CDR2 SYDVKM. Written as DNA, the CDR3 is TGTGCCAGCAGTATACAGGGGGCCGCTGGAAACACCATATATTTT. As protein: CASSIQGAAGNTIYF. Supplemented by reference TRBV28 and TRBJ1-3, the full variable domain reads DVKVTQSSRYLVKRTGEKVFLECVQDMDHENMFWYRQDPGLGLRLIYFSYDVKMKEKGDIPEGYSVSREKKERFSLILESASTNQTSMYLCASSIQGAAGNTIYFGEGSWLTVV.

This chain uses TRBV19 with TRBJ1-1; D gene unclear. This CDR3 is built from 14 residues. The V gene's germline CDR1 is LNHDA and CDR2 SQIVND (reference sequence). The V end lost 2 bases, the J end lost 6 bases, and 13 bases lay between the germline ends. The CDR3 is CASSISTRGAEAFF. The CDR3 DNA sequence: TGTGCCAGTAGTATATCAACGAGAGGAGCTGAAGCTTTCTTT. The complete variable domain, with remaining parts taken from reference TRBV19 and TRBJ1-1, reads DGGITQSPKYLFRKEGQNVTLSCEQNLNHDAMYWYRQDPGQGLRLIYYSQIVNDFQKGDIAEGYSVSREKKESFPLTVTSAQKNPTAFYLCASSISTRGAEAFFGQGTRLTVV.

The chain uses TRBV6-6 and TRBJ2-5, with a possible D match to TRBD1 (6 bases). There are 14 residues in the CDR3. V was clipped by 6 bases and J by 4 bases, with 15 bases between them. Germline lookup yields CDR1 MNHNY and CDR2 SVGAGI (reference sequence). CDR3: CASRYTGQGETQYF. As DNA, the CDR3 is TGTGCCAGCAGGTACACAGGGCAGGGAGAGACCCAGTACTTC.

The chain carries TRBV19 and TRBJ1-6; TRBD1 agrees at 10 bases. V lost 10 bases to trimming and J lost 9 bases; unmatched junction nucleotides: 6. Per the germline V gene, CDR1 is LNHDA and CDR2 is SQIVND (reference sequence). The CDR3 is 13 residues long. CDR3 DNA sequence: TGTGCCACTTCCCGGGACAGGGGTTCACCCCTCCACTTT. Amino acids: CATSRDRGSPLHF.

The genes are TRBV11-2 and TRBJ2-7; D is ambiguous. Germline V lookup: CDR1 SGHAT, CDR2 FQNNGV. This CDR3 is built from 12 residues. V was trimmed by 5 bases and J by 5 bases, leaving 10 bases between them. The CDR3 spells CASSPRYNEQYF. CDR3 in DNA: TGTGCCAGCAGCCCCCGTTATAACGAGCAGTACTTC.

The CDR3 sequence is CASSLEGAYGYTF. Written as DNA, the CDR3 is TGTGCCAGCAGCTTAGAGGGGGCTTATGGCTACACCTTC. This chain links TRBV7-2 with TRBJ1-2; TRBD1 aligns across 7 bases. The junction had 1 base not matched to a gene; V was cut back by 1 base and J by 5 bases. In germline, CDR1 is SGHTA, CDR2 FQGNSA. The CDR3 is made up of 13 amino acids.

The chain uses TRBV6-1 and TRBJ2-7; D perhaps matches TRBD2 (8 bases). Germline loops: CDR1 MNHNS, CDR2 SASEGT. There are 18 residues in the CDR3. V gave up 2 bases and J gave up 4 bases, with 24 bases separating them. The chain's CDR3 is CASSEKFISGGGLYEQYF. As DNA, the CDR3 is TGTGCCAGCAGTGAAAAATTCATCTCGGGAGGGGGCTTATACGAGCAGTACTTC.

J is TRBJ1-6 and V is TRBV5-6, with 8 bases identical to TRBD1. This CDR3 region has 17 residues. With 2 bases clipped from V and 2 bases from J, the junction kept 6 bases outside the gene matches. Germline CDR1 reads SGHDT; CDR2 reads YYEEEE. CDR3 DNA sequence: TGTGCCAGCAGCTTCGGGCAGGGGGCAACCTATAATTCACCCCTCCACTTT. Translation gives CASSFGQGATYNSPLHF.

The chain couples TRBV28 to TRBJ1-2; D ambiguous. The CDR3 is 16 residues long. CDR1 and CDR2 from the germline V gene are MDHEN and SYDVKM. V was cut by 6 bases and J by 6 bases, with 23 bases left in between. DNA of the CDR3: TGTGCCAGCAGACGAAACGAGGGAGTAGGCGGACATGGCTACACCTTC. Translating it yields CASRRNEGVGGHGYTF.

This clone has more than one count but fewer than ten. The chain is built from TRBV18 and TRBJ1-2, with a tentative D call TRBD1 (5 bases). The CDR3 has 14 amino acids. Deletions cut 0 bases from V and 6 bases from J, with 11 bases between. Germline CDR1 is KGHSH and CDR2 is LQKENI. The CDR3 spells CASSPPSGVDGYTF. The CDR3 bases are TGTGCCAGCTCACCACCGTCGGGGGTCGATGGCTACACCTTC.

This clone was observed once. V gene TRBV28 combines with J gene TRBJ1-1; possible D gene TRBD1, 6 bases. Trimming left V 3 bases short and J 1 base short, with 15 bases between. This CDR3 contains 16 residues. Germline V gives CDR1 MDHEN, CDR2 SYDVKM. The CDR3 loop is CASSFDYRERNTEAFF. As DNA, the CDR3 is TGTGCCAGCAGTTTCGACTACAGGGAGAGGAACACTGAAGCTTTCTTT.

The chain recombines TRBV5-4 with TRBJ2-1, with TRBD2 identical over 8 bases. This CDR3 comprises 15 residues. V was pared by 2 bases and J by 6 bases, with 7 bases of the junction left unmatched. CDR1 and CDR2 (germline): SGHNT, YYREEE (reference sequence). The CDR3 protein is CASSLRLATVNEQFF. CDR3 nucleotide sequence: TGTGCCAGCAGCTTAAGACTAGCGACGGTCAATGAGCAGTTCTTC.

This clone was detected only once. This sequence joins TRBV11-3 and TRBJ2-1; D call uncertain. Germline CDR1 SGHNT, CDR2 YENEEA. The CDR3 spans 15 residues. V was trimmed by 4 bases and J by 6 bases, leaving 16 bases between them. The CDR3 spells CASSSRDRSGNEQFF. The CDR3 DNA reads TGTGCCAGCAGCTCACGTGATCGGAGTGGCAATGAGCAGTTCTTC.

CDR3 residues: CASSFPPGTSGRGELFF. CDR3 DNA: TGCGCCAGCAGCTTTCCACCCGGGACTAGCGGGAGAGGGGAGCTGTTTTTT. J is TRBJ2-2 and V is TRBV5-1; TRBD2 matches at 14 bases. After removal of 2 bases from V and 8 bases from J, the junction contained 8 bases not matched to a gene. The CDR3 has 17 amino acids. Germline V gene data show CDR1 as SGHRS and CDR2 as YFSETQ.

Here the CDR3 DNA reads TGTGCCAGCAGCTTAGGAGGGGCTGAGGAGCAGTTCTTC. It specifies CASSLGGAEEQFF. The V call is TRBV5-4, the J call TRBJ2-1; possibly TRBD2 for D (6 bases). Per the germline V gene, CDR1 is SGHNT and CDR2 is YYREEE (reference sequence). V dropped 2 bases and J dropped 10 bases, with 13 bases sitting between them. This CDR3 region has 13 residues. Full variable domain (outside the CDR3, taken from reference TRBV5-4 and TRBJ2-1): ETGVTQSPTHLIKTRGQQVTLRCSSQSGHNTVSWYQQALGQGPQFIFQYYREEENGRGNFPPRFSGLQFPNYSSELNVNALELDDSALYLCASSLGGAEEQFFGPGTRLTVL.

V gene TRBV13 combines with J gene TRBJ1-2; no clear D. In germline, CDR1 is PRHDT, CDR2 FYEKMQ (reference sequence). This CDR3 region has 16 residues. V was cut by 4 bases and J by 1 base, with 16 bases left in between. CDR3 amino acids: CASSSGAGERNYGYTF. Written as DNA, the CDR3 is TGTGCCAGCAGCTCGGGTGCGGGCGAGCGTAACTATGGCTACACCTTC.